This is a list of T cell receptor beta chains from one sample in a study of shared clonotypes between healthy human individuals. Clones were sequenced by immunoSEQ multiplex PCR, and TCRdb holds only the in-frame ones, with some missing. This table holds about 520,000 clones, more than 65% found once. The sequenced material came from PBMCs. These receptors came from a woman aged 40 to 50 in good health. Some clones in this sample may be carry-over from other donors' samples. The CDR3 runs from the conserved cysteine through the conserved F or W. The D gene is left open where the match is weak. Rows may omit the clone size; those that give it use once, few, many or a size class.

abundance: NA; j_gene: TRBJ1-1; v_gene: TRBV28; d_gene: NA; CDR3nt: TGTGCCAGCAGTTTAAGACAGGAGGTTGGTGAGGCTTTCTTT; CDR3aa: CASSLRQEVGEAFF
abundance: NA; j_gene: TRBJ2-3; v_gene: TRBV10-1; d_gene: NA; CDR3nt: TGCGCCAGCAGTGAGGGGCTAGCGCCAGATACGCAGTATTTT; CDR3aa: CASSEGLAPDTQYF
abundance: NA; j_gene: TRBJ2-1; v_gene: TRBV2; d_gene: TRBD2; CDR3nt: TGTGCCAGCAGTGCGTATCTAGCGGGCAACAATGAGCAGTTCTTC; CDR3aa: CASSAYLAGNNEQFF
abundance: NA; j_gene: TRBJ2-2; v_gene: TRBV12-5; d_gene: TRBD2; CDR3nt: TGTGCTAGTGGTTTGGTACTCTCTAGCGGGAGTGCCGGGGAGCTGTTTTTT; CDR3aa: CASGLVLSSGSAGELFF
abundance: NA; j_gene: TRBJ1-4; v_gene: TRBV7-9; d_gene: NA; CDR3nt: TGTGCCAGCAGCCCGGGCATAAATAATGAAAAACTGTTTTTT; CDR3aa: CASSPGINNEKLFF
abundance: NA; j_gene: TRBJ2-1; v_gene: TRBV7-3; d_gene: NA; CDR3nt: TGTGCCAGCAGCTTAACAGGCAATGAGCAGTTCTTC; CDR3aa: CASSLTGNEQFF
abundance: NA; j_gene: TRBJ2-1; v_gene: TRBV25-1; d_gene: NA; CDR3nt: TGTGCCAGCAGGCCCATAGCGGCCGGCTCCTACAATGAGCAGTTCTTC; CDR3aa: CASRPIAAGSYNEQFF
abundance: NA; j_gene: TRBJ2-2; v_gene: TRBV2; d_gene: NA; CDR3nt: TGTGCCAGCACGGAATTAGCCCAAACCGGGGAGCTGTTTTTT; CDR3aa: CASTELAQTGELFF
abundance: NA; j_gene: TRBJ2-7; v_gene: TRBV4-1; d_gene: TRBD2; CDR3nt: TGCGCCAGCAGCCAAAAACTAGCGGGAACCCTGGGCGAGCAGTACTTC; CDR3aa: CASSQKLAGTLGEQYF
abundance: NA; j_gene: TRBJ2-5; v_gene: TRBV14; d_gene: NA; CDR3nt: TGTGCCAGCAGCCAAGATGGAGAGACCCAGTACTTC; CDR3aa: CASSQDGETQYF
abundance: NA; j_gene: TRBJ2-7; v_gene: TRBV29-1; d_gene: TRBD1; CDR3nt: TGCAGCGTTGTGACAGGGGGCTACGAGCAGTACTTC; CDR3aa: CSVVTGGYEQYF
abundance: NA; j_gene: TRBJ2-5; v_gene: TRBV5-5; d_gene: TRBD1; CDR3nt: TGTGCCAGCAGCTTGGGGTACACAGGGGGCCAAGAGACCCAGTACTTC; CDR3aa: CASSLGYTGGQETQYF
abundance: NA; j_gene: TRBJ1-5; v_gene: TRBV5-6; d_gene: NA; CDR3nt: TGTGCCAGCAGCCAGACAACTAACCAACCCTTTATCAATCAGCCCCAGCATTTT; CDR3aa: CASSQTTNQPFINQPQHF
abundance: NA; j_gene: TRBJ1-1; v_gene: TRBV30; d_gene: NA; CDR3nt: TGTGCCTGGAGGGCAGAGCTGAACACTGAAGCTTTCTTT; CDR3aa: CAWRAELNTEAFF
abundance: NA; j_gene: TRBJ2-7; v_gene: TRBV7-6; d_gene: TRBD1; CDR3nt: TGTGCCAGCAGCGAACCGAGTGGGACAGGGGGTTTCTACGAGCAGTACTTC; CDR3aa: CASSEPSGTGGFYEQYF
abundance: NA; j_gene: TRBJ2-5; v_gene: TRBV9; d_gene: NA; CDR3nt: TGTGCCAGCAGCGTAGCAGTGGGCTCGGAGACCCAGTACTTC; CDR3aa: CASSVAVGSETQYF
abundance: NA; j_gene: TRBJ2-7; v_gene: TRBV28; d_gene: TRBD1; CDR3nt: TGTGCCAGCAGTTTTCCGACAGGGGGTTACGAGCAGTACTTC; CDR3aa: CASSFPTGGYEQYF
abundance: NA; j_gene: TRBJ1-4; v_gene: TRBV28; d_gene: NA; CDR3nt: TGTGCCAGCAGTTTATTGGGGACAATCAATGAAAAACTGTTTTTT; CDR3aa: CASSLLGTINEKLFF
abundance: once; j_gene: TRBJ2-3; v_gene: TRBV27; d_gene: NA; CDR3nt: TGTGCCAGCACCTACCGGGACAGCACAGATACGCAGTATTTT; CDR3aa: CASTYRDSTDTQYF
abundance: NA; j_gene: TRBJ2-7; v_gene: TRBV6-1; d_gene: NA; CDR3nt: TGTGCCAGCATGGGAAGGGCCTCCCACGGCTACGAGCAGTACTTC; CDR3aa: CASMGRASHGYEQYF
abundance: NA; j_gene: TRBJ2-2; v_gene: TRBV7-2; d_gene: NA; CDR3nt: TGTGCCAGCAGCTTATTACGTTCTCGGCAGGGTTACACCGGGGAGCTGTTTTTT; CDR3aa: CASSLLRSRQGYTGELFF
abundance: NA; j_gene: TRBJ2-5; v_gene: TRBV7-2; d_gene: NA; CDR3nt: TGTGCCAGCAGCTTAAGCAGAGCCTCCGAGACCCAGTACTTC; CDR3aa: CASSLSRASETQYF
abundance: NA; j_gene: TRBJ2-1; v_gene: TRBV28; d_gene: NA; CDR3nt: TGTGCCAGCTACCCGGGGGCGGGAGTAGGGAATGAGCAGTTCTTC; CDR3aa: CASYPGAGVGNEQFF
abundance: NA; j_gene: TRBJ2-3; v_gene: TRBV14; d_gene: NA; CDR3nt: TGTGCCAGCAGCCAAGTTAGCGATAGCACAGATACGCAGTATTTT; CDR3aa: CASSQVSDSTDTQYF
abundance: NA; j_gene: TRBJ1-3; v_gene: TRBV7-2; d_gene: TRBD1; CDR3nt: TGTGCCAGCAGCATCGAGGACAGGGCCGGAAACACCATATATTTT; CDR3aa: CASSIEDRAGNTIYF
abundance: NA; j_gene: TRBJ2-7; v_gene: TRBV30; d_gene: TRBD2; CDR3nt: TGTGCCTGGAGTAGGGGACTAGCGGTCGACGAGCAGTACTTC; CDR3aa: CAWSRGLAVDEQYF
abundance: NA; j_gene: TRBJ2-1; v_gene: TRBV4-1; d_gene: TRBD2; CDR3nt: TGCGCCAGCAGCCAAGATCAGTTAGCGGGAGGCAATATCAATGAGCAGTTCTTC; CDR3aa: CASSQDQLAGGNINEQFF
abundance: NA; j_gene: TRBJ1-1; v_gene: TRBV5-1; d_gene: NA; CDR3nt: TGCGCCAGCAGCTACAACACAGGGAGGAACACTGAAGCTTTCTTT; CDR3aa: CASSYNTGRNTEAFF
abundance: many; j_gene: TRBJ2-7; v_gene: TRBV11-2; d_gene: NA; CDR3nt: TGTGCCAGCAGCTTAGGTGATGGCTACGAGCAGTACTTC; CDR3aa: CASSLGDGYEQYF
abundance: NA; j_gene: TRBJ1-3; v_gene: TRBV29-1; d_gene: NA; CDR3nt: TGCAGCGTTGTCGTACAGAGTGGAAACACCATATATTTT; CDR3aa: CSVVVQSGNTIYF
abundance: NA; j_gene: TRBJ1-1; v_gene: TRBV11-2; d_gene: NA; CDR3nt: TGTGCCAGCAGCCCCAGACAGTTGAACACTGAAGCTTTCTTT; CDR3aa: CASSPRQLNTEAFF
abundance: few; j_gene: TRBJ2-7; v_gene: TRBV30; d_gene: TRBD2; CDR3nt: TGTGCCTGGAAGAGTCCGAACGCCGACCCACCACTACGGTCTAGCGGGAGGGAAAGCTACGAGCAGTACTTC; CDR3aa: CAWKSPNADPPLRSSGRESYEQYF
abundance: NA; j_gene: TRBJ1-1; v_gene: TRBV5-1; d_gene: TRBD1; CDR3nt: TGCGCCAGCAGACTTCGAACCGGGACAGGCAACACTGAAGCTTTCTTT; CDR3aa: CASRLRTGTGNTEAFF
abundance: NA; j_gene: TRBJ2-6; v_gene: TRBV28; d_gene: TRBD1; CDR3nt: TGTGCCAGCAGTTTACCAGGGGGCTCCTCTGGGGCCAACGTCCTGACTTTC; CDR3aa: CASSLPGGSSGANVLTF
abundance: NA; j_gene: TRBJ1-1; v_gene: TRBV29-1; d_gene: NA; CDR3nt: TGCAGCGTTACCCTGGCGGGGGCCACTGAAGCTTTCTTT; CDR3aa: CSVTLAGATEAFF
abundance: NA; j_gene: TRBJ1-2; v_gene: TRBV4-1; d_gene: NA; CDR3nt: TGCGCCAGCAGCCAAGATACCCCCAAGGGCGGCGGCTACACCTTC; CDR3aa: CASSQDTPKGGGYTF
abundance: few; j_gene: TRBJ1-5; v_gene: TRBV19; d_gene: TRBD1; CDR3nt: TGTGCCAGTAGTAGTCAGGACAGGGGTAATAGCAATCAGCCCCAGCATTTT; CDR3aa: CASSSQDRGNSNQPQHF
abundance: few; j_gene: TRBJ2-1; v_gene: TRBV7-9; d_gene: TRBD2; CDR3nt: TGTGCCAGCAGCCCTCGGGGACTAGCATTGTCCAATGAGCAGTTCTTC; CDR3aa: CASSPRGLALSNEQFF
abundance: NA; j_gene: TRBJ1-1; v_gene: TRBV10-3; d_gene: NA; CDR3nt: TGTGCCAGCAAGAAACCCGGGGGGAACACTGAAGCTTTCTTT; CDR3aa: CASKKPGGNTEAFF